This TCR beta chain was identified during a study of cytomegalovirus exposure and HLA in healthy donors. PCR amplification relied on 60 Vbeta primers (plus 13 Jbeta primers). This table comes from immunoSEQ multiplex PCR, and its TCRdb copy is limited to in-frame clones, with some not included. The sample lists about 98,000 clones, around 75% occurring once. The source is a man between 18 and 29 years old in good health and CMV-seropositive. Material for sequencing was PBMCs.

CDR3 sequence (DNA): TGTGCCAGCAGCCCGCAAACCGGGACAAGGAACACTGAAGCTTTCTTT. Translation gives CASSPQTGTRNTEAFF. The rearrangement uses TRBV5-4 and TRBJ1-1, with a weak D call TRBD1 (6 bases). The V and J ends lost 4 bases and 1 base respectively, with 17 bases between them. Germline CDR1 and CDR2: SGHNT and YYREEE (reference sequence). The CDR3 loop spans 16 amino acids.